The clone carrying this T cell receptor beta chain was counted ten times or more. The germline V gene encodes CDR1 SGHTA and CDR2 FQGNSA. Between the trimmed V and J ends, which lost 5 bases and 0 bases, there was a span of 11 bases. This CDR3 contains 14 residues. This sample was taken from a study of neurological immune-mediated disorders. TCRdb analysed the 5' RACE reads with MiXCR anew, one entry per CDR3 protein. Of 20,000 to 30,000 distinct CDR3 sequences listed, roughly an eighth are singletons. The sample consisted of PBMCs. This clonotype was obtained from a woman between 55 and 75 years old with HTLV-1-associated myelopathy (HAM/TSP). The chain combines TRBV7-2 with TRBJ2-7; D possibly matches TRBD1 or TRBD2 (5 bases each). Here the CDR3 reads CASSPIGGSYEQYF. Here the CDR3 DNA reads TGTGCCAGCAGCCCGATTGGGGGCTCCTACGAGCAGTACTTC.